This T cell receptor beta chain was captured in a study of control samples from healthy donors and cancer patients. This CDR3 contains 14 residues. The germline CDR1 and CDR2 sequences are SGDLS and YYNGEE. Trimming took 0 bases from V and 3 from J; bases not matched to a gene: 1. Clones were sequenced by immunoSEQ multiplex PCR, and TCRdb holds only the in-frame ones, with some missing. There are 100,000 to 120,000 clones in the sample; 85% to 90% occur only once, and about 3.7% lies in the top ten. This receptor was taken from a woman aged 55-70 years with lung cancer. The sequencing sample was made of PBMCs. The chain employs TRBV9 and TRBJ2-3; 7 positions agree with TRBD2. The CDR3 sequence is CASSVEAGTDTQYF. Here the CDR3 DNA reads TGTGCCAGCAGCGTAGAAGCGGGAACAGATACGCAGTATTTT. Filled out from reference TRBV9 and TRBJ2-3, the complete variable domain reads DSGVTQTPKHLITATGQRVTLRCSPRSGDLSVYWYQQSLDQGLQFLIQYYNGEERAKGNILERFSAQQFPDLHSELNLSSLELGDSALYFCASSVEAGTDTQYFGPGTRLTVL.